The sequence of this T cell receptor beta chain was determined in a study of identical twins. The junction had 5 bases not matched to a gene; V was cut back by 6 bases and J by 5 bases. This CDR3 spans 14 amino acids. The germline CDR1 and CDR2 sequences are SNHLY and FYNNEI. TCRdb reprocessed the 5' RACE reads via MiXCR and lists one record per CDR3 protein. The sample includes 500,000 or so distinct CDR3 sequences, 13% to 15% seen only once; the top ten take 0.98%. This clonotype was observed a few times. Its antigen is not identified. Overall study findings and caveats: Alpha sequences that were out-of-frame and twin-shared showed an excess of low generation probability.

These data were also reused for a study on yellow fever vaccine responses in identical twins.

The specimen was CD4+ T cells sorted from blood. The sequence derives from a woman under 30 in good health. This chain connects TRBV2 to TRBJ2-2; 8 bases are a match to TRBD1. Written as DNA, the CDR3 is TGTGCCAGCAGGGGGACAGGTGGAACCGGGGAGCTGTTTTTT. Protein sequence: CASRGTGGTGELFF.